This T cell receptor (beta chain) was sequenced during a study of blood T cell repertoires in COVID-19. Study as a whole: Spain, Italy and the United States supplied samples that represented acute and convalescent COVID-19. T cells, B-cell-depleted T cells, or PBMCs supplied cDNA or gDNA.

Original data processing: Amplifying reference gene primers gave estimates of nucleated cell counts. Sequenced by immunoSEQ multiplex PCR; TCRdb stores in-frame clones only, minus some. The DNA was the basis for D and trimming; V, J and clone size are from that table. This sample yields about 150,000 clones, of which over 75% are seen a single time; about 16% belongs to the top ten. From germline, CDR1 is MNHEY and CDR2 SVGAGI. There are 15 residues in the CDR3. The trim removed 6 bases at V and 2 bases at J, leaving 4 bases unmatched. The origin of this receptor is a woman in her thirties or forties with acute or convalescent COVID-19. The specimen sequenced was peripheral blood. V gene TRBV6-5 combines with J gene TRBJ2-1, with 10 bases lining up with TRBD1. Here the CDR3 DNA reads TGTGCCAGCAGGACAGGGGGCTTCCCCTACAATGAGCAGTTCTTC. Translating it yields CASRTGGFPYNEQFF.